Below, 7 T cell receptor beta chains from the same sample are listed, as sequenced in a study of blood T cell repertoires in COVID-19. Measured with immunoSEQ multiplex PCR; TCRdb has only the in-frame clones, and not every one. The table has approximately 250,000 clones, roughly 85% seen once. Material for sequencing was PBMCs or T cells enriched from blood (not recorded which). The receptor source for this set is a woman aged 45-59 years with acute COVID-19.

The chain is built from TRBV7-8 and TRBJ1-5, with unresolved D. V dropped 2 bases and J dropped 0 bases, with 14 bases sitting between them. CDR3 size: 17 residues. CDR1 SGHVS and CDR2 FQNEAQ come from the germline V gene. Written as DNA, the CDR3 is TGTGCCAGCAGCTTATCCCATGGTCCAGATAGCAATCAGCCCCAGCATTTT. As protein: CASSLSHGPDSNQPQHF.

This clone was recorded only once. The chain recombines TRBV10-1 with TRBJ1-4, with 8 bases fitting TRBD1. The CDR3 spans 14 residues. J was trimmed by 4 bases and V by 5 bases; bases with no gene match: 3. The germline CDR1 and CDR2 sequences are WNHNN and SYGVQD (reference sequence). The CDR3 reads CASSPGTGNEKLFF. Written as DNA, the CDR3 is TGCGCCAGCAGTCCCGGGACAGGTAATGAAAAACTGTTTTTT.

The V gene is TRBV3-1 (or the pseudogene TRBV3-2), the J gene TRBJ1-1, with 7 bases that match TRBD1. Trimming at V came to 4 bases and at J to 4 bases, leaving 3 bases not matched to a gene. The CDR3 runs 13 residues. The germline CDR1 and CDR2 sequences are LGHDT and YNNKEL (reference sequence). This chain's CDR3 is CASSRQGVTEAFF. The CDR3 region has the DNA TGTGCCAGCAGCCGACAGGGAGTCACTGAAGCTTTCTTT.

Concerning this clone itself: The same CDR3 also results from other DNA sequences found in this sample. The DNA for the CDR3 is TGTGCCAGCAGTTACTCCACGGGGAACACTGAAGCTTTCTTT. This translates into CASSYSTGNTEAFF. The V gene is TRBV6-5, the J gene TRBJ1-1; no reliable D call. This CDR3 contains 14 residues. The V gene's germline CDR1 is MNHEY and CDR2 SVGAGI. Trimming left V 0 bases short and J 1 base short, with 6 bases between.

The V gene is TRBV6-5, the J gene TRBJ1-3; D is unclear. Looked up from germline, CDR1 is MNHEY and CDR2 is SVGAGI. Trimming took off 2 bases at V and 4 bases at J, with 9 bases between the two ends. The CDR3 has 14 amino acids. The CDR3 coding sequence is TGTGCCAGCAGTTACGGCCTGGAGGGAAACACCATATATTTT. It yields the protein CASSYGLEGNTIYF.

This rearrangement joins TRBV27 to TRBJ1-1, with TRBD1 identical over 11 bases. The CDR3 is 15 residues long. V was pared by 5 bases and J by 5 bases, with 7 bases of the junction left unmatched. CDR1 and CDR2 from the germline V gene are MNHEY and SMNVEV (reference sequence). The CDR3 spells CASSTRDRGYTEAFF. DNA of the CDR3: TGTGCCAGCAGTACCCGGGACAGGGGGTATACTGAAGCTTTCTTT.

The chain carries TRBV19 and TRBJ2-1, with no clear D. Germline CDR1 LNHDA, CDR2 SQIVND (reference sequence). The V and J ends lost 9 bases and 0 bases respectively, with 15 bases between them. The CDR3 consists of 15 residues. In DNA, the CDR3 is TGTGCCAGCTCCAGTCGACTGAGCTCCTACAATGAGCAGTTCTTC. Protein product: CASSSRLSSYNEQFF.